This T cell receptor beta chain was found in a study of cytomegalovirus exposure and HLA in healthy donors. As to this clone: Its target is unknown.

PCR used 60 Vbeta primers and 13 Jbeta primers. TCRdb's table, derived via immunoSEQ multiplex PCR, lists solely in-frame clones and lacks some. This table has roughly 180,000 clones, 80% appearing once. There are 16 residues in the CDR3. J was trimmed by 2 bases and V by 3 bases; bases with no gene match: 6. Germline CDR1 MNHEY, CDR2 SMNVEV (reference sequence). Study-level findings and limits: The authors later found most CMV-associated TCR beta chains appeared HLA-restricted.

The sample taken for sequencing was PBMCs. The receptor was isolated from a man aged 30-40 years in good health and CMV-seronegative. V and J are TRBV27 and TRBJ2-3, with 9 positions matching TRBD1. CDR3 bases: TGTGCCAGCAGTTTTTCCGGGACAGGGCTCACAGATACGCAGTATTTT. Its protein is CASSFSGTGLTDTQYF.